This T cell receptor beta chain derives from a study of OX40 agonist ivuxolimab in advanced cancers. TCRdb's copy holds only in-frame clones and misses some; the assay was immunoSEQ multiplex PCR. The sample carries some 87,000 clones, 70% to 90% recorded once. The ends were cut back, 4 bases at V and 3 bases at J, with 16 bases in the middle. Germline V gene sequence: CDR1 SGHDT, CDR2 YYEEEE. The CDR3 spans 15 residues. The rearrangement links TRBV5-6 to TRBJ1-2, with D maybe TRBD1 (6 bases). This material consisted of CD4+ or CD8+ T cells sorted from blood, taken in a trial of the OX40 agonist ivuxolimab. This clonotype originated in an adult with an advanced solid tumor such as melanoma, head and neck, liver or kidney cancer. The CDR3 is CASSLPGALDYGYTF. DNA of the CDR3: TGTGCCAGCAGCCTACCAGGGGCCCTTGACTATGGCTACACCTTC. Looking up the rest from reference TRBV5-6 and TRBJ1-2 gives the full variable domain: DAGVTQSPTHLIKTRGQQVTLRCSPKSGHDTVSWYQQALGQGPQFIFQYYEEEERQRGNFPDRFSGHQFPNYSSELNVNALLLGDSALYLCASSLPGALDYGYTFGSGTRLTVV.